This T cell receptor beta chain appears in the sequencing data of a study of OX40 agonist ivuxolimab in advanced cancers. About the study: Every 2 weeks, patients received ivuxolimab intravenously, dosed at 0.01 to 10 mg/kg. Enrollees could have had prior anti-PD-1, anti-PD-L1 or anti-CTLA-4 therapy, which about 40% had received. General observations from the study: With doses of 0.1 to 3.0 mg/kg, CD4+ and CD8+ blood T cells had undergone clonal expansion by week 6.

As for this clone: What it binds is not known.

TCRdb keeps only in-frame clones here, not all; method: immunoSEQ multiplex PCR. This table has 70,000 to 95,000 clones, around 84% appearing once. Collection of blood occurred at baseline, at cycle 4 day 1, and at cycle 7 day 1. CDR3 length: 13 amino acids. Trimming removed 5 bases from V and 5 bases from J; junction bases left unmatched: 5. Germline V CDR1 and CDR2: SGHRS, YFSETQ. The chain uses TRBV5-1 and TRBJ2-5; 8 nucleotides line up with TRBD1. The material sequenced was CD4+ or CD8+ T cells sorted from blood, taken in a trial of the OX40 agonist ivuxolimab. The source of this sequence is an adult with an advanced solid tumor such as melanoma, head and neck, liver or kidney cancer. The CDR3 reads CASRRQGMETQYF. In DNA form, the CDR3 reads TGCGCCAGCAGAAGACAGGGGATGGAGACCCAGTACTTC.